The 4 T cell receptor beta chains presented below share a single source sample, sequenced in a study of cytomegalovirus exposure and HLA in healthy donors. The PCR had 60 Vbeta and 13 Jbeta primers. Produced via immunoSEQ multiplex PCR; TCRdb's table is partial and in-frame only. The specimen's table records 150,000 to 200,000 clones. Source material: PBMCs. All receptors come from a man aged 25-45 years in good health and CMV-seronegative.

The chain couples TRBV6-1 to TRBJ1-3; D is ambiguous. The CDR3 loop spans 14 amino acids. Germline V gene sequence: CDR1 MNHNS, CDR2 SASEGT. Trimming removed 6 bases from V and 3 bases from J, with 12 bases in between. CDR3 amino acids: CASRPGYYGNTIYF. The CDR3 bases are TGTGCCAGCAGGCCGGGATACTATGGAAACACCATATATTTT.

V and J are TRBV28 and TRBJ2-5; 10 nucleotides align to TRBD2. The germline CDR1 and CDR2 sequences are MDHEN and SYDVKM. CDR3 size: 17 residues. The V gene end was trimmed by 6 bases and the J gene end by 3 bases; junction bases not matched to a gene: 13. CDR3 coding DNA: TGTGCCAGCAGCCACCAAATAGCGGGAGGAGGGAAAGAGACCCAGTACTTC. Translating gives CASSHQIAGGGKETQYF.

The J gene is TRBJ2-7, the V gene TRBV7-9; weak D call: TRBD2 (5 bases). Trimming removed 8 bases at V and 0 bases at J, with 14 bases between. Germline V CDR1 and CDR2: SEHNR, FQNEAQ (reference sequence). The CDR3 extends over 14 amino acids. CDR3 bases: TGTGCCAGCCGCGAGGGCTTTCCCTCCTACGAGCAGTACTTC. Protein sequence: CASREGFPSYEQYF. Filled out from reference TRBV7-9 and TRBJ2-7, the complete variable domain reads DTGVSQNPRHKITKRGQNVTFRCDPISEHNRLYWYRQTLGQGPEFLTYFQNEAQLEKSRLLSDRFSAERPKGSFSTLEIQRTEQGDSAMYLCASREGFPSYEQYFGPGTRLTVT.

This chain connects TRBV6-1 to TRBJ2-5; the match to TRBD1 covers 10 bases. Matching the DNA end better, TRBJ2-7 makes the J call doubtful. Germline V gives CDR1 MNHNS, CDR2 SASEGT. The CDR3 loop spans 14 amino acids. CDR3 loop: CASSGLGQGYEQYF. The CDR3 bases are TGTGCCAGCAGCGGCTTGGGACAGGGGTACGAGCAGTACTTC.